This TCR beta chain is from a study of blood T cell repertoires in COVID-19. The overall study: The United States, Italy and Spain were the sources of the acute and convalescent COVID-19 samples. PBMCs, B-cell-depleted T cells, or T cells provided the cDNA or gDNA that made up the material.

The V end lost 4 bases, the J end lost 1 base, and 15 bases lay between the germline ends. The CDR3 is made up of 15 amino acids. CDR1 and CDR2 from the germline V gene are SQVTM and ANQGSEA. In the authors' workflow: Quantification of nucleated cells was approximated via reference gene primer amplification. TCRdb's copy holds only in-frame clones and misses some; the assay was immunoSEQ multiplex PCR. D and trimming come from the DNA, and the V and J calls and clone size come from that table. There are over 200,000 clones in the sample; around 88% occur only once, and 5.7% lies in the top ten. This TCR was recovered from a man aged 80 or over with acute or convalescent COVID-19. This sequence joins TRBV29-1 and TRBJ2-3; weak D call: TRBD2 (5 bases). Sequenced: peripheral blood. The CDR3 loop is CSVAGLRERTDTQYF. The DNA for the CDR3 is TGCAGCGTTGCAGGCCTGAGGGAACGCACAGATACGCAGTATTTT.